This T cell receptor beta chain was captured by sequencing in a study of T cell repertoires in cytomegalovirus infection (dated by TCRdb to the late 2010s). Regarding the complete study: The peptide stimulations were aimed at well-studied HLA-B-restricted epitopes as well as recently identified HLA-C-restricted CMV epitopes, whose presentation resists viral immunomodulation. Because public TCR beta signatures pointed to carriage of CMV infection together with the matching HLA type, the HLA type of each donor mattered for the analysis. What the authors observed across the whole study: Carriers of CMV infection plus the relevant HLA type were discriminated by the cumulative frequency of public TCR beta family members in the study cohort and in an independent roughly 340-donor cohort. The ex vivo response was dominated by HLA-C-restricted CMV-specific TCR beta clonotypes, and the single most frequent clonotype in two of eight donors was supplied by these HLA-C-restricted clonotypes.

In light of the paper, this sample's treatment or condition label describes: in vitro stimulation with specific CMV peptide epitopes to enrich CMV-specific T cells. This clonotype showed up just a few times. The target of this receptor is not known. Base quality data are lacking; no much larger clone is found one base away. The sample was run on an Illumina HiSeq 1500. TCRdb redid the processing of the public reads, applying fastp at Q25 and MiXCR, and retained in-frame beta chains. Identical CDR3 protein sequences are pooled into one entry, listed with their most common genes and DNA. The sample data list 40,000 to 55,000 distinct CDR3 sequences, and about a fifth of these were observed just once. The leading ten clones occupy about 90% of the sample. The germline V gene gives CDR1 as MNHEY and CDR2 as SVGAGI. V is reduced by 4 bases and J by 5 bases, leaving a spacing of 5 bases between them. The CDR3 measures 12 amino acids from cysteine to phenylalanine. CDR3 DNA is the only sequence kept; it has 36 bases, read in frame from the first base.

The TCR originated in a human donor in good health (CMV status not recorded). Some clones in this sample may be carry-over from other donors' samples. The source material was CD8+ T cells from cultured PBMCs, sampled from culture after CMV antigen stimulation. The chain is encoded by TRBV6-5 joined to TRBJ1-4, with the identity of the D gene unclear. The encoded CDR3 is CASSSSNEKLFF. The nucleotide sequence is given as TGTGCCAGCAGTTCGTCGAATGAAAAACTGTTTTTT.